These 4 T cell receptor beta chains were all obtained from the same sample, sequenced in a study of cytomegalovirus exposure and HLA in healthy donors. PCR employed 60 Vbeta and 13 Jbeta primers. Profiling relied on immunoSEQ multiplex PCR, and the TCRdb table lists in-frame clones only, not all of them. In the table there are 150,000 to 200,000 clones, about four fifths of which are singletons. Sequenced input: PBMCs. The receptors originated from a male donor in good health and CMV-seropositive.

The V gene is TRBV5-1, the J gene TRBJ1-2; 8 positions agree with TRBD1. Germline V lookup: CDR1 SGHRS, CDR2 YFSETQ. This CDR3 comprises 13 residues. Trimming removed 4 bases from V and 8 bases from J; junction bases left unmatched: 7. As DNA, the CDR3 is TGCGCCAGCAGCCATGGACAGGGAAGGGGCTACACCTTC. Its translation: CASSHGQGRGYTF.

The chain recombines TRBV7-9 with TRBJ2-7; D possibly corresponds to TRBD2 (6 bases). Germline V gene lookup returns CDR1 SEHNR and CDR2 FQNEAQ (reference sequence). V dropped 5 bases and J dropped 0 bases, with 14 bases sitting between them. This CDR3 spans 15 amino acids. The CDR3 DNA is TGTGCCAGCAGCGTAGTTAGCGGAAACTCCTACGAGCAGTACTTC. Translated: CASSVVSGNSYEQYF.

The rearrangement joins TRBV19 to TRBJ1-2; D is undetermined. The V and J ends lost 7 bases and 4 bases respectively, with 10 bases between them. Germline CDR1 reads LNHDA; CDR2 reads SQIVND (reference sequence). The CDR3 contains 12 residues. The CDR3, as DNA: TGTGCCAGTATCGGCGGAGGCTATGGCTACACCTTC. Translating gives CASIGGGYGYTF.

The gene calls are TRBV4-1 and TRBJ1-2; D possibly corresponds to TRBD1 (6 bases). Germline V gives CDR1 MGHRA, CDR2 YSYEKL. There are 14 residues in the CDR3. V dropped 1 base and J dropped 5 bases, with 11 bases sitting between them. The CDR3 sequence is CASSQVGRGYGYTF. CDR3 DNA: TGCGCCAGCAGCCAAGTCGGGAGGGGGTATGGCTACACCTTC.